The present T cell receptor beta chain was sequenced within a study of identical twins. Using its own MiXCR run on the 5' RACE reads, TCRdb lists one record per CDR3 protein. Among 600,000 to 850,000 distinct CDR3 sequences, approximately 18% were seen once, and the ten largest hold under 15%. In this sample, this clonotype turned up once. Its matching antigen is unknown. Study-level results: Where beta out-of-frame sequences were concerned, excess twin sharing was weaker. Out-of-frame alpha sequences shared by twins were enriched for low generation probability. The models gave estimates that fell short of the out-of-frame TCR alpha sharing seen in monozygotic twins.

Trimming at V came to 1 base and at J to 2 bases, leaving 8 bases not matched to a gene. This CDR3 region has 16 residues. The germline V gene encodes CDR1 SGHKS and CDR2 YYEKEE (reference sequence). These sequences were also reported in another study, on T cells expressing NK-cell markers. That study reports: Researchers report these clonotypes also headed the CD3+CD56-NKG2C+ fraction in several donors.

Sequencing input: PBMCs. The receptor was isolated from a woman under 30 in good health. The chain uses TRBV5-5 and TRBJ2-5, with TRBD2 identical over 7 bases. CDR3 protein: CASSLRRERWQETQYF. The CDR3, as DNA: TGTGCCAGCAGCTTGCGGCGGGAGAGGTGGCAAGAGACCCAGTACTTC.